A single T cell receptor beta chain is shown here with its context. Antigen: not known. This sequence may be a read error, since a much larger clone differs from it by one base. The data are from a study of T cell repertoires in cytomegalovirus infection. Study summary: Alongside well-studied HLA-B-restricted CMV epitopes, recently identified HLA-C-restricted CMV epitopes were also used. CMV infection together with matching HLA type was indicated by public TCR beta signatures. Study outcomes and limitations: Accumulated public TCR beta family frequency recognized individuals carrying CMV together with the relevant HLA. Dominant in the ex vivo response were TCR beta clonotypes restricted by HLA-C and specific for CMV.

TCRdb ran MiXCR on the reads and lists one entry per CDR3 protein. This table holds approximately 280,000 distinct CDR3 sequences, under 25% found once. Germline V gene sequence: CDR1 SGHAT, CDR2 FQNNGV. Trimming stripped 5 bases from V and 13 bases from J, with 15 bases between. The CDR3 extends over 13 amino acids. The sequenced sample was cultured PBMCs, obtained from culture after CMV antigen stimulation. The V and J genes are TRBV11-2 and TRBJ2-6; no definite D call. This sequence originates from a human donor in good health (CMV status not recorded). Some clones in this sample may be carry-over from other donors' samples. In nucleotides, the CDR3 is TGTGCCAGCAGCGGCCCTGCCCCTGGGGTCCTGACTTTC. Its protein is CASSGPAPGVLTF.